The present T cell receptor (beta chain) was sequenced within a study of blood T cell repertoires in COVID-19. Participant-reported clinical history was the basis for cohort assignment. The length of the CDR3 is 13 residues. With V trimmed by 10 bases and J by 4 bases, 8 bases remained unmatched. The germline V gene encodes CDR1 MDHEN and CDR2 SYDVKM. Only in-frame clones appear in the TCRdb table, and some are missing; sequencing was by immunoSEQ multiplex PCR. This table has roughly 240,000 clones, roughly 80% appearing once. The specimen sequenced was PBMCs or T cells enriched from blood (not recorded which). The rearrangement uses TRBV28 and TRBJ2-7, with 9 bases that match TRBD1. This clonotype was obtained from a woman in her thirties or forties who had been exposed to COVID-19. CDR3 residues: CAIHTQGAYEQYF. The CDR3 region has the DNA TGTGCCATCCACACACAGGGGGCGTACGAGCAGTACTTC.